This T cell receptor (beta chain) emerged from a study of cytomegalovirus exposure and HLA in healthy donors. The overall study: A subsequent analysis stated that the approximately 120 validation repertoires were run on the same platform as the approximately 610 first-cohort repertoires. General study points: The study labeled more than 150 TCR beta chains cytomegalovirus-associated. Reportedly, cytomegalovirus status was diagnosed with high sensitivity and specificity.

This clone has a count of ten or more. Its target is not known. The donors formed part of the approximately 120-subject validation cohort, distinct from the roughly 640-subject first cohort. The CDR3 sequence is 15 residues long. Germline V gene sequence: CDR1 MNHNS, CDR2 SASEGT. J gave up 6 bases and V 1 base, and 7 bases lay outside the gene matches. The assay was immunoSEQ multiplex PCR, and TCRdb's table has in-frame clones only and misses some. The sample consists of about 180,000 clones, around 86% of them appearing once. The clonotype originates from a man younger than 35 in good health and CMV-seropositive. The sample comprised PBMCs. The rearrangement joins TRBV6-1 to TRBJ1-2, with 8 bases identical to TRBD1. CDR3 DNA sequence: TGTGCCAGCAGTGAAGTCGAACCAGGGGGCGATGGCTACACCTTC. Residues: CASSEVEPGGDGYTF.